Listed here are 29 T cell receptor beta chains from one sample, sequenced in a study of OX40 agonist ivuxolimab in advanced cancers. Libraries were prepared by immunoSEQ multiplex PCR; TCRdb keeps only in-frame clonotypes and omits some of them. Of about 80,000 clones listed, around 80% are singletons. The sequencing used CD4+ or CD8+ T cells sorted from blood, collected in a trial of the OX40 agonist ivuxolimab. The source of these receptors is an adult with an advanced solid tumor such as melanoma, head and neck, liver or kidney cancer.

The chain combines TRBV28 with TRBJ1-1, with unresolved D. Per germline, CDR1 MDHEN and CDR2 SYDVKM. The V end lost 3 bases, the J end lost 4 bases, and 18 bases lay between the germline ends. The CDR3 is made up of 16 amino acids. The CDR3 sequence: CASSFPSGGSGTEAFF. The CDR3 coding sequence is TGTGCCAGCAGTTTTCCGTCTGGAGGGTCGGGCACTGAAGCTTTCTTT.

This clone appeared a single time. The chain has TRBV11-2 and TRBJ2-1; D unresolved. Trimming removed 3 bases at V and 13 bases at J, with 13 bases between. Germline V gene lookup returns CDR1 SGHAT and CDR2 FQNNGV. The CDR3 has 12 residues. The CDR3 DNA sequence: TGTGCCAGCAGCTTTGCAGAAGCAGGACAGTTCTTC. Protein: CASSFAEAGQFF.

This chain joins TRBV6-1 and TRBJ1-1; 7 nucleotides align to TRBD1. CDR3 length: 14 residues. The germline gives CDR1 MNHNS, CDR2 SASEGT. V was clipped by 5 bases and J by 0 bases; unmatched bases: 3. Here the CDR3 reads CASSRTGVNTEAFF. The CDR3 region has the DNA TGTGCCAGCAGTCGAACAGGGGTGAACACTGAAGCTTTCTTT.

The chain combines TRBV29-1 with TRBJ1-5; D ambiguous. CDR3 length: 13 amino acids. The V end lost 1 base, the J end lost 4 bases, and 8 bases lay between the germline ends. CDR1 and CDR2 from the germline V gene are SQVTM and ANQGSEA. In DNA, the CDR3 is TGCAGCGTTGAAGGCAGCGGGAATCAGCCCCAGCATTTT. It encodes CSVEGSGNQPQHF.

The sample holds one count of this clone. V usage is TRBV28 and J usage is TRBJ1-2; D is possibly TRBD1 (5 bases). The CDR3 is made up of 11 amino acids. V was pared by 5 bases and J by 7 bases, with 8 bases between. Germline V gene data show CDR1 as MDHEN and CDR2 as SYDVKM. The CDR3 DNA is TGTGCCAGCAGTGACAGAGTTGGCTACACCTTC. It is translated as CASSDRVGYTF.

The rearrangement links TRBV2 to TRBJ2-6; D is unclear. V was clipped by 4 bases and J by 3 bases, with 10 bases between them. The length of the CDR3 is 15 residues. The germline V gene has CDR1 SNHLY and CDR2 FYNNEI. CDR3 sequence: CASSGKSLGANVLTF. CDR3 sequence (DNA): TGTGCCAGCAGTGGGAAGAGCCTTGGGGCCAACGTCCTGACTTTC.

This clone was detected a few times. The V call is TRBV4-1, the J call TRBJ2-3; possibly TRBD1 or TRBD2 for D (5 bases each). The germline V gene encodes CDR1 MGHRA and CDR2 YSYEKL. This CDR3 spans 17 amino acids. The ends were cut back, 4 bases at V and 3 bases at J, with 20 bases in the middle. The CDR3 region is CASSPASGTYTTDTQYF. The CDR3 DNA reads TGCGCCAGCAGCCCGGCTTCCGGGACGTATACAACAGATACGCAGTATTTT.

The CDR3 nucleotides are TGTGCCAGCAGCCCGTTAGCGGGGGGCATAAACATTCAGTACTTC. Its protein is CASSPLAGGINIQYF. V gene TRBV7-2 combines with J gene TRBJ2-4; 10 bases are a match to TRBD2. Germline assignment: CDR1 SGHTA and CDR2 FQGNSA. This CDR3 has 15 residues. Germline trimming cut 5 bases from V and 6 bases from J; bases unmatched to any gene: 7. The full variable domain, rest sourced from reference TRBV7-2 and TRBJ2-4, is GAGVSQSPSNKVTEKGKDVELRCDPISGHTALYWYRQSLGQGLEFLIYFQGNSAPDKSGLPSDRFSAERTGGSVSTLTIQRTQQEDSAVYLCASSPLAGGINIQYFGAGTRLSVL.

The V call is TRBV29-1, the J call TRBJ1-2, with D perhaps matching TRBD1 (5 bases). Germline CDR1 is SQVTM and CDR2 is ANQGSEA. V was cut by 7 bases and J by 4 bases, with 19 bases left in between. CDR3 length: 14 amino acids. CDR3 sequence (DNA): TGCAGCGCCAAGGACACCCAGATTTTCTATGGCTACACCTTC. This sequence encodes CSAKDTQIFYGYTF.

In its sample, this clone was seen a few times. This CDR3 is CAWRSGRINSPLHF. The CDR3 region has the DNA TGTGCCTGGAGGTCCGGACGGATAAATTCACCCCTCCACTTT. The chain joins TRBV30 to TRBJ1-6; no firm D call. The CDR3 has 14 residues. Germline V CDR1 and CDR2: GTSNPN, SVGIG (reference sequence). Trimming removed 3 bases at V and 7 bases at J, with 13 bases between.

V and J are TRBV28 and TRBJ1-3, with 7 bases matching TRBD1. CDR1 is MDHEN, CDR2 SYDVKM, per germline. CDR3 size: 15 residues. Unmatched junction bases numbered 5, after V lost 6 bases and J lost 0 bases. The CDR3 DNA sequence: TGTGCCAGCAGCCGGGGACAGTACTCTGGAAACACCATATATTTT. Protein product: CASSRGQYSGNTIYF. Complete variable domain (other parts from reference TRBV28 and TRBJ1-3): DVKVTQSSRYLVKRTGEKVFLECVQDMDHENMFWYRQDPGLGLRLIYFSYDVKMKEKGDIPEGYSVSREKKERFSLILESASTNQTSMYLCASSRGQYSGNTIYFGEGSWLTVV.

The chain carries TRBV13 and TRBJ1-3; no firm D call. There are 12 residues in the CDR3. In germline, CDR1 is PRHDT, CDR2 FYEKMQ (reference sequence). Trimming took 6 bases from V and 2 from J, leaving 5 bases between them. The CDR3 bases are TGTGCCAGCAGTTCAACTGGAAACACCATATATTTT. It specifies CASSSTGNTIYF.

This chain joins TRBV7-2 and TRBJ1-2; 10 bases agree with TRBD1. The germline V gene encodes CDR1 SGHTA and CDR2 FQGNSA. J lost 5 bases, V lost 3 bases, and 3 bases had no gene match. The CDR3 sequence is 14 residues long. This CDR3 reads CASSFWDRGYGYTF. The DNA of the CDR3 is TGTGCCAGCAGCTTCTGGGACAGGGGTTATGGCTACACCTTC.

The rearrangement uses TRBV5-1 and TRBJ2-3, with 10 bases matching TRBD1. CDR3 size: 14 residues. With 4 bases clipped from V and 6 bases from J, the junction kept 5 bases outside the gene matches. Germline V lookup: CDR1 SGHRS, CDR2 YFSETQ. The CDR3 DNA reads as TGCGCCAGCAGCGCCGGGACAGGGGAGGATACGCAGTATTTT. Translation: CASSAGTGEDTQYF.

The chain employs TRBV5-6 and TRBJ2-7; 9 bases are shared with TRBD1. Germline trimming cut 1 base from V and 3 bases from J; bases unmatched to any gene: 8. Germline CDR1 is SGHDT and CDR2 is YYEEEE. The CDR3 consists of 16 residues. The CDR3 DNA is TGTGCCAGCAGCTTGTCAACAGGGGGCAAACTCTACGAGCAGTACTTC. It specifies CASSLSTGGKLYEQYF.

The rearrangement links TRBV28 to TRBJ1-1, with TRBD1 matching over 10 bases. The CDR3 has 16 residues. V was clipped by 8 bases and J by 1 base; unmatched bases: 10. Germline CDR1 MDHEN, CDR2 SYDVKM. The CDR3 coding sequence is TGTGCCAGCCCGAGTTCAGGGACAGGGGCGAACACTGAAGCTTTCTTT. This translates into CASPSSGTGANTEAFF.

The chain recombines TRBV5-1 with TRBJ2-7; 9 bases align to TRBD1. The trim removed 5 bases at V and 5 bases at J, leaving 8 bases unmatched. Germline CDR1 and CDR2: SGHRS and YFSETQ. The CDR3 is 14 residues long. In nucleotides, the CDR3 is TGCGCCAGCAGTTTAGGGACAGGGTCCGACGAGCAGTACTTC. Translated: CASSLGTGSDEQYF.

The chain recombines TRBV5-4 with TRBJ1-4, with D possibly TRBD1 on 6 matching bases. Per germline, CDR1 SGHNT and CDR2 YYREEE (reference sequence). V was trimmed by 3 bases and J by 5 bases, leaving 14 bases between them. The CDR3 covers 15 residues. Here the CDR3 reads CASSSQTGANEKLFF. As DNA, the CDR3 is TGTGCCAGCAGCTCACAGACAGGAGCGAATGAAAAACTGTTTTTT.

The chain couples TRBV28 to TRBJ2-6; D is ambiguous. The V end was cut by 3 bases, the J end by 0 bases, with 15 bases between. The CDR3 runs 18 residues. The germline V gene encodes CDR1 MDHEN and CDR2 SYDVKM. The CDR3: CASSFLAAGISGANVLTF. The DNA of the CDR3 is TGTGCCAGCAGTTTTCTGGCGGCTGGGATCTCTGGGGCCAACGTCCTGACTTTC. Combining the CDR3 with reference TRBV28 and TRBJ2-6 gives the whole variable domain DVKVTQSSRYLVKRTGEKVFLECVQDMDHENMFWYRQDPGLGLRLIYFSYDVKMKEKGDIPEGYSVSREKKERFSLILESASTNQTSMYLCASSFLAAGISGANVLTFGAGSRLTVL.

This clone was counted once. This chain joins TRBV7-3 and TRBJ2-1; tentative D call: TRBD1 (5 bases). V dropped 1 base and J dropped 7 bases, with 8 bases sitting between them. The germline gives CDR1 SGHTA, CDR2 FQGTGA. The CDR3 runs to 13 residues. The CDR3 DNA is TGTGCCAGCAGCTTAAATTACAGGAATGAGCAGTTCTTC. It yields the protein CASSLNYRNEQFF.

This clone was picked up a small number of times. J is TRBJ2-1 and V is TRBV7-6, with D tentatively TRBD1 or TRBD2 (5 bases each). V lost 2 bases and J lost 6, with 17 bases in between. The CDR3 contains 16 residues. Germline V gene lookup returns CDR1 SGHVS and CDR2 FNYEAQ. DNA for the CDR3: TGTGCCAGCAGCTTATGGAAGAGGGGCCGGGGCAATGAGCAGTTCTTC. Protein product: CASSLWKRGRGNEQFF.

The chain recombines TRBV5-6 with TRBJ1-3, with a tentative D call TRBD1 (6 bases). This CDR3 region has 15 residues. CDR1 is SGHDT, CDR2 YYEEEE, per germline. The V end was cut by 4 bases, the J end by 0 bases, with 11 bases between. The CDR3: CASSGTYNSGNTIYF. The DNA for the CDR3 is TGTGCCAGCAGCGGGACATACAACTCTGGAAACACCATATATTTT. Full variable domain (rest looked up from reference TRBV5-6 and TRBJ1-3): DAGVTQSPTHLIKTRGQQVTLRCSPKSGHDTVSWYQQALGQGPQFIFQYYEEEERQRGNFPDRFSGHQFPNYSSELNVNALLLGDSALYLCASSGTYNSGNTIYFGEGSWLTVV.

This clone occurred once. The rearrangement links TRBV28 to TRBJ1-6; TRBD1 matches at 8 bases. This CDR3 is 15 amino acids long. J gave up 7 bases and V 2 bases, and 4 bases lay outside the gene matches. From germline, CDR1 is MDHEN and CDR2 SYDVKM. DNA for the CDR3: TGTGCCAGCAGTTTAAAACGACAGGGGAATTCACCCCTCCACTTT. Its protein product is CASSLKRQGNSPLHF.

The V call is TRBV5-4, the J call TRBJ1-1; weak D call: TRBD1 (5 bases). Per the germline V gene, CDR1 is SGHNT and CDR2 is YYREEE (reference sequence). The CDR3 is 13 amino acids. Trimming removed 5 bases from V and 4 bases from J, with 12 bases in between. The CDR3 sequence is CASRGATSTEAFF. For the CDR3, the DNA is TGTGCCAGCAGAGGGGCCACCTCCACTGAAGCTTTCTTT.

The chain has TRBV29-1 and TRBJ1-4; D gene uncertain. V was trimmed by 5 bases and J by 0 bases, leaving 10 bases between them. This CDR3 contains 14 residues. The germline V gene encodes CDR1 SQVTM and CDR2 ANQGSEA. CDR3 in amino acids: CSVHGVATNEKLFF. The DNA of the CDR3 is TGCAGCGTTCACGGGGTTGCAACTAATGAAAAACTGTTTTTT.

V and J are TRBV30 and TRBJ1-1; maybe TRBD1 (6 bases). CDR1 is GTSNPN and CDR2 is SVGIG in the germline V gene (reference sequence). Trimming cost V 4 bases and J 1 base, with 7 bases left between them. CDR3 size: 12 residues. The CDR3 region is CAWTGENTEAFF. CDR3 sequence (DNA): TGTGCCTGGACAGGGGAGAACACTGAAGCTTTCTTT.

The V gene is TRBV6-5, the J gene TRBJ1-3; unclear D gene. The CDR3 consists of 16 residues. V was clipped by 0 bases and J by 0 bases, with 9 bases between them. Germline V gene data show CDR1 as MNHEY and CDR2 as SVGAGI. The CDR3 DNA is TGTGCCAGCAGTTACTCGATTCTTCACTCTGGAAACACCATATATTTT. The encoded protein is CASSYSILHSGNTIYF.

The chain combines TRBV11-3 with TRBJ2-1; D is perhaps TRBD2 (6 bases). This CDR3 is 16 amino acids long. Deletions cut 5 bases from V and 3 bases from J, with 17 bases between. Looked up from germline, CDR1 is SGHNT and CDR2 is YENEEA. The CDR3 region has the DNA TGTGCCAGCAGCCGCCTCGGAGGGCGGTTCTACAATGAGCAGTTCTTC. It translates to CASSRLGGRFYNEQFF.

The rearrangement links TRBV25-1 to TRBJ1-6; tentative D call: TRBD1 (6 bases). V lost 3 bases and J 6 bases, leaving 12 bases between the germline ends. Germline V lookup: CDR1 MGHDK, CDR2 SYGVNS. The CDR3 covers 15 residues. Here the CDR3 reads CASSDYRAGNSPLHF. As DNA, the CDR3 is TGTGCCAGCAGTGATTACAGGGCGGGTAATTCACCCCTCCACTTT.